This T cell receptor beta chain was recovered during a study of neoadjuvant anti-PD-1 for oral cavity cancer (dated by TCRdb to about 2021). Background for the entire study: Before undergoing curative-intent surgical resection, most patients got three to four biweekly nivolumab doses at 3 mg/kg. For patients who did not progress, a fourth nivolumab dose was given around day 43, followed by definitive surgical resection on days 50-56. Under RECIST 1.1, patients with complete response, partial response or stable disease were classed as responders, and patients with progression were classed as non-responders. The parent correlative cohort included some 13 patients, with an approximately 33% response rate. General findings and caveats noted by the study authors: Only a few patients per response group were included in the TCR analyses, and larger cohorts for validation were called for by the authors. After neoadjuvant nivolumab, significantly higher T cell clonality (Gini index) was found within PBMCs in non-responders than in responders. Higher pretreatment blood Treg/Th17 ratios correlated with higher pretreatment blood TCRbeta clonality and lower post-treatment tumor TCRbeta clonality.

The time point label, read with the paper, signifies: before neoadjuvant nivolumab. Patients were newly diagnosed with stage II-IVA oral cavity squamous cell carcinoma and had received no prior systemic or radiation treatment. The cohort was composed of patients with HPV-negative, locally advanced oral cavity squamous cell carcinoma. Peripheral blood mononuclear cells were analyzed directly, without maintenance or expansion in culture. The samples were drawn from a longitudinal correlative study tied to a single-arm phase II trial testing neoadjuvant nivolumab in oral cavity squamous cell carcinoma. Genomic DNA-based TCRbeta sequencing was performed on subject-matched pre- and post-treatment PBMCs and tumors from three responders and three non-responders. Peripheral blood mononuclear cells were collected once before nivolumab treatment and again after treatment, at the time of surgery. The Maxwell RSC DNA from Cells kit was used to isolate genomic DNA from PBMCs.

The germline V gene (reference sequence) supplies CDR1 LNHDA and CDR2 SQIVND. Deletion took 1 base off V and 0 bases off J, with a span of 13 bases between the germline ends. There are 16 amino acids in the CDR3, from cysteine to phenylalanine inclusive. CDR3 DNA is the only sequence kept; it has 48 bases, read in frame from the first base. As concerns this clone: What antigen it recognizes has not been identified. Within one base of it there is no much larger clone, and no base qualities were kept.

For deep sequencing, each PBMC sample was run in six replicates, with libraries mostly built from 480 ng of input genomic DNA. Following the manufacturer's instructions, the team built TCRbeta libraries using the immunoSEQ hsTCRbeta kit. The finished libraries were brought together in one pool at 2.5 to 3.5 nM, which was then read using an Illumina NovaSeq 6000 S4 flow cell. On the study's bioinformatics: Raw data preprocessing and quality control were performed with the immunoSEQ Analyzer. The analysis was restricted to productive rearrangements, with each unique CDR3 amino acid sequence defining a clonotype. Using the R package tcR, the researchers computed the Gini-Simpson index as their estimate of repertoire clonality. Student's t test was used to compare Gini indices, and Pearson correlation was used to assess associations with tumor size change. The table comes from immuneACCESS by way of TCRdb, which keeps in-frame sequences with V and J called. Part of the clones is missing from these tables; in studies checked, under half for an unresolved V gene and the rest for unknown reasons. V and J calls and clone size follow that table, whereas D and trimming were derived from the DNA. Present in this sample are 75,000 to 100,000 clones, approximately 80% of which were seen just once. The ten largest account for around 3% of the sample.

The source is a person aged 40 to 85 with oral cavity squamous cell carcinoma. Specimen: PBMCs, collected before nivolumab (anti-PD-1) treatment. This receptor chain uses TRBV19 and TRBJ2-7, with the D segment identity uncertain. The CDR3 reads as follows: CASSIGWPGDSYEQYF. The bases are TGTGCCAGTAGTATAGGGTGGCCAGGCGACTCCTACGAGCAGTACTTC.